This T cell receptor beta chain is drawn from a study of cytomegalovirus exposure and HLA in healthy donors. Trimming removed 5 bases at V and 4 bases at J, with 11 bases between. Germline loops: CDR1 MDHEN, CDR2 SYDVKM. This CDR3 is built from 14 residues. Regarding the study as a whole: Cytomegalovirus-associated status was assigned to more than 150 TCR beta chains. HLA allele associations emerged for roughly 16,000 TCR beta sequences in a later analysis, at 0.05 false discovery rate. Judged likely to be a sequencing artifact was a cluster of highly shared sequence variants. Several top significant clusters appeared, in a later analysis, to be linked to common viral pathogens.

Vbeta (60) and Jbeta (13) primers were used in the PCR. Repertoires were generated with immunoSEQ multiplex PCR, while TCRdb's copy carries only in-frame clones and drops some. This sample has roughly 200,000 clones; 70% to 80% occur once, and the top ten carry less than 3%. With regard to this clone: The antigen is not known.

This sequence originates from a woman in her twenties or thirties in good health and CMV-seronegative. V usage is TRBV28 and J usage is TRBJ1-4; unclear D gene. Material for sequencing was PBMCs. CDR3 in amino acids: CASSPGGLNEKLFF. CDR3 in DNA: TGTGCCAGCAGTCCCGGTGGGCTTAATGAAAAACTGTTTTTT.